This T cell receptor (beta chain) is drawn from a study of shared clonotypes between healthy human individuals. As concerns this clone: The identical CDR3 is also encoded by other nucleotide sequences in the sample.

This CDR3 region has 14 residues. The ends were cut back, 0 bases at V and 4 bases at J, with 9 bases in the middle. CDR1 is SGHTA and CDR2 is FQGNSA in the germline V gene. The assay was immunoSEQ multiplex PCR, and TCRdb's table has in-frame clones only and misses some. The data show 2,100,000 or so clones, with 90% to 97% seen just once and 0.1% to 0.15% held by the top ten. This chain joins TRBV7-2 and TRBJ2-5; D remains unclear. The TCR sequence derives from a man aged 18 to 35 in good health. The sequenced material came from naive CD4+ T cells sorted from blood. As for subset: CD45RA+ positively selected. CDR3 DNA: TGTGCCAGCAGCTTAGCAGGGCTCGGAGAGACCCAGTACTTC. It is translated as CASSLAGLGETQYF.